The sequence of this T cell receptor (beta chain) was determined in a study of T cell changes during pregnancy in multiple sclerosis. Per the germline V gene, CDR1 is MGHRA and CDR2 is YSYEKL. Trimming took 4 bases from V and 0 from J, leaving 12 bases between them. CDR3 length: 15 residues. Assay used: immunoSEQ multiplex PCR; TCRdb lists only in-frame clones, some missing. The table shows 55,000 to 75,000 clones, with about nine tenths occurring only once. This sequence originates from a female donor in good health, enrolled as a control in a pregnancy study. The genes are TRBV4-1 and TRBJ2-5, with D possibly TRBD2 on 5 matching bases. The sample was peripheral blood, taken in the third trimester of pregnancy. CDR3: CASSPAGMYQETQYF. The CDR3 nucleotides read TGCGCCAGCAGCCCTGCCGGGATGTACCAAGAGACCCAGTACTTC.